Each of the 11 T cell receptor beta chains below was sequenced from the same sample in a study of a mutant IDH1 vaccine in newly diagnosed glioma. TCRdb's table, derived via immunoSEQ multiplex PCR, lists solely in-frame clones and lacks some. Counted here are fewer than 45,000 clones, about 79% occurring once; the ten biggest clones make up approximately 6.5%. The antigens for these receptors are not known. Sample time point: week 23, last vaccination. Alongside topical imiquimod, each dose of vaccine comprised 300 ug of mutant IDH1 20-mer peptide. Sequences were derived from PBMCs, sampled from a glioma patient whose treatment included an IDH1 peptide vaccine. These receptors all stem from a woman in her thirties or forties with glioma. Some clones in this sample may be carry-over from other donors' samples.

Notes on this clone: Other DNA sequences from this sample encode an identical CDR3 as well. J is TRBJ1-3 and V is TRBV5-4; D is undetermined. Germline CDR1 SGHNT, CDR2 YYREEE (reference sequence). The CDR3 consists of 15 residues. V was cut by 1 base and J by 0 bases, with 8 bases left in between. The CDR3 loop reads CASSLTGSSGNTIYF. The CDR3 DNA sequence: TGTGCCAGCAGCTTGACGGGGAGCTCTGGAAACACCATATATTTT.

The sample holds a few counts of this clone. This chain joins TRBV7-2 and TRBJ2-1; no firm D call. V lost 1 base and J lost 2, with 3 bases in between. CDR1 is SGHTA, CDR2 FQGNSA, per germline. The CDR3 sequence is 13 residues long. The CDR3: CASSLDPYNEQFF. The CDR3 coding sequence is TGTGCCAGCAGCTTAGACCCCTACAATGAGCAGTTCTTC.

The rearrangement links TRBV7-3 to TRBJ2-7; maybe TRBD1 (6 bases). The CDR3 sequence is 15 residues long. Trimming left V 0 bases short and J 5 bases short, with 14 bases between. Germline V gene lookup returns CDR1 SGHTA and CDR2 FQGTGA. The DNA of the CDR3 is TGTGCCAGCAGCTTAACAGGCGCCCAGGGGAACGAGCAGTACTTC. It yields the protein CASSLTGAQGNEQYF. The variable domain in full, completed from reference TRBV7-3 and TRBJ2-7, reads GAGVSQTPSNKVTEKGKYVELRCDPISGHTALYWYRQSLGQGPEFLIYFQGTGAADDSGLPNDRFFAVRPEGSVSTLKIQRTERGDSAVYLCASSLTGAQGNEQYFGPGTRLTVT.

This chain links TRBV2 with TRBJ2-1; D may be TRBD1 (5 bases). The length of the CDR3 is 15 residues. Looked up from germline, CDR1 is SNHLY and CDR2 is FYNNEI. V lost 2 bases to trimming and J lost 0 bases, with 8 bases between them. This chain's CDR3 is CASSEFRASYNEQFF. The CDR3 region has the DNA TGTGCCAGCAGTGAATTCAGGGCCTCCTACAATGAGCAGTTCTTC.

This clone was counted between two and nine times. This chain uses TRBV9 with TRBJ2-7, with no clear D. The CDR3 loop spans 14 amino acids. Germline loops: CDR1 SGDLS, CDR2 YYNGEE. Trimming removed 0 bases from V and 1 base from J, with 8 bases in between. DNA for the CDR3: TGTGCCAGCAGCGTAGAACCCAGGTCCTACGAGCAGTACTTC. Amino acid sequence: CASSVEPRSYEQYF.

The chain recombines TRBV9 with TRBJ1-1; 7 bases line up with TRBD1. The CDR3 sequence is 14 residues long. The V segment lost 4 bases and the J segment 1 base; nucleotides outside the gene matches: 4. Germline V CDR1 and CDR2: SGDLS, YYNGEE. The CDR3 loop is CASSPRQGNTEAFF. DNA of the CDR3: TGTGCCAGCAGCCCCAGACAGGGGAACACTGAAGCTTTCTTT.

J is TRBJ1-3 and V is TRBV11-1; unclear D gene. V shed 7 bases and J shed 0 bases, with 10 bases lying between them. Germline V gives CDR1 SGHAT, CDR2 FQDESV (reference sequence). The CDR3 spans 14 residues. The CDR3 spells CASIGESSGNTIYF. CDR3 nucleotide sequence: TGTGCCAGCATCGGGGAGAGCTCTGGAAACACCATATATTTT. Full variable domain (remainder filled in from reference TRBV11-1 and TRBJ1-3): EAEVAQSPRYKITEKSQAVAFWCDPISGHATLYWYRQILGQGPELLVQFQDESVVDDSQLPKDRFSAERLKGVDSTLKIQPAELGDSAMYLCASIGESSGNTIYFGEGSWLTVV.

This chain links TRBV4-1 with TRBJ2-6, with D possibly TRBD1 on 6 matching bases. Trimming took off 0 bases at V and 4 bases at J, with 13 bases between the two ends. The CDR3 runs to 17 residues. Germline CDR1 is MGHRA and CDR2 is YSYEKL. The CDR3 nucleotides read TGCGCCAGCAGCCAAGAAGGACAGATGCTCGGGGCCAACGTCCTGACTTTC. Amino acid sequence: CASSQEGQMLGANVLTF.

This clone has just a few counts. The chain has TRBV5-1 and TRBJ2-7, with 8 positions matching TRBD2. The ends lost 0 bases at V and 3 bases at J; junction bases unmatched: 8. Germline loops: CDR1 SGHRS, CDR2 YFSETQ. The CDR3 length is 16 residues. The CDR3: CASSLVRSGGGYEQYF. CDR3 bases: TGCGCCAGCAGCTTGGTGCGGAGCGGGGGAGGCTACGAGCAGTACTTC.

The chain couples TRBV27 to TRBJ2-7; 10 nucleotides match TRBD1. Germline V gene data show CDR1 as MNHEY and CDR2 as SMNVEV (reference sequence). The CDR3 is 16 amino acids. Losses at the gene ends were 6 bases for V and 4 bases for J; bases not matched to a gene: 12. The CDR3 loop reads CASSPLTGTGVYEQYF. In DNA form, the CDR3 reads TGTGCCAGCAGCCCGCTCACCGGGACAGGGGTTTACGAGCAGTACTTC.

This rearrangement joins TRBV4-1 to TRBJ2-1; no firm D call. Trimming cost V 1 base and J 0 bases, with 13 bases left between them. The CDR3 contains 17 residues. Germline V gene sequence: CDR1 MGHRA, CDR2 YSYEKL. CDR3 sequence reads: CASSQVDLGSSYNEQFF. The CDR3 bases are TGCGCCAGCAGCCAAGTCGATCTGGGTAGCTCCTACAATGAGCAGTTCTTC.